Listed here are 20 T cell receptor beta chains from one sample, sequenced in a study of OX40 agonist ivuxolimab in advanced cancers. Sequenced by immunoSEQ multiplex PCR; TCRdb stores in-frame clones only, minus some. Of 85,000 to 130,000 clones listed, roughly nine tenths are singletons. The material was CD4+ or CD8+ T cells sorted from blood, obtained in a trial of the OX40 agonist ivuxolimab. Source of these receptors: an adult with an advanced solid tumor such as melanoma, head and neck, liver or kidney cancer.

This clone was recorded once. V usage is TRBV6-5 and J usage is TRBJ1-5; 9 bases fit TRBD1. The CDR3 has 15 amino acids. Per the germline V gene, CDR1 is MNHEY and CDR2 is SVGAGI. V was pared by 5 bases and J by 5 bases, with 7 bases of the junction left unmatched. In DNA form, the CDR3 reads TGTGCCAGCAGTGCTACAGGGGGCCAAGATCAGCCCCAGCATTTT. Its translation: CASSATGGQDQPQHF.

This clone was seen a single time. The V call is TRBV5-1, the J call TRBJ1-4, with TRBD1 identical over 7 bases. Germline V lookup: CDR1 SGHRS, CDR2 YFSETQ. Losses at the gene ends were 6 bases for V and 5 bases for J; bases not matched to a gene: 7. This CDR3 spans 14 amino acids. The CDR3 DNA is TGCGCCAGCAAAACCGGGACAGCAAATGAAAAACTGTTTTTT. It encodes CASKTGTANEKLFF.

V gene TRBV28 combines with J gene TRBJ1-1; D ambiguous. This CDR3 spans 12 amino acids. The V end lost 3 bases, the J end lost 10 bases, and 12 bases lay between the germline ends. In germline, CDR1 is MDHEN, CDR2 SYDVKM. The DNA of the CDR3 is TGTGCCAGCAGTTTTAAGGGATATCGAGCTTTCTTT. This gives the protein CASSFKGYRAFF.

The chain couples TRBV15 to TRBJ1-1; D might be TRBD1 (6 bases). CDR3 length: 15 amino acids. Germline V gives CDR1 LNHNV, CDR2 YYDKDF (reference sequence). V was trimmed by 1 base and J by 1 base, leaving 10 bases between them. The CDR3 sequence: CATSRGGTKNTEAFF. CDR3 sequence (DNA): TGTGCCACCAGCAGAGGAGGGACAAAGAACACTGAAGCTTTCTTT.

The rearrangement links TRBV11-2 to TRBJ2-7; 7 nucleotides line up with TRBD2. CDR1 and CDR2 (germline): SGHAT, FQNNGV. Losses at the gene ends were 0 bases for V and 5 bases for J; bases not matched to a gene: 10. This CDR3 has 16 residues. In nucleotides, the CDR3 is TGTGCCAGCAGCTTAGATCACGAGCGGGACGGCGACGAGCAGTACTTC. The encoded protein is CASSLDHERDGDEQYF.

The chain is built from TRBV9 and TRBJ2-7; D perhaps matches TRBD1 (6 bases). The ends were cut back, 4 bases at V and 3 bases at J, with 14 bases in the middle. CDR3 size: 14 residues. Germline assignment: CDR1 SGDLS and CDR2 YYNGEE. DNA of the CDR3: TGTGCCAGCAGCCCCGGACAGAGTAACTACGAGCAGTACTTC. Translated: CASSPGQSNYEQYF.

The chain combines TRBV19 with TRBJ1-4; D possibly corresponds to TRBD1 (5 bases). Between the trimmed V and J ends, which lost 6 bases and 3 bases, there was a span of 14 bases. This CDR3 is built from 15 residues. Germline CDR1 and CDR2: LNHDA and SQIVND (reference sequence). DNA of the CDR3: TGTGCCAGTAGAGAACACGGGACGGCTAATGAAAAACTGTTTTTT. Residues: CASREHGTANEKLFF. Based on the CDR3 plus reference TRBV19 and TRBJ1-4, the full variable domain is DGGITQSPKYLFRKEGQNVTLSCEQNLNHDAMYWYRQDPGQGLRLIYYSQIVNDFQKGDIAEGYSVSREKKESFPLTVTSAQKNPTAFYLCASREHGTANEKLFFGSGTQLSVL.

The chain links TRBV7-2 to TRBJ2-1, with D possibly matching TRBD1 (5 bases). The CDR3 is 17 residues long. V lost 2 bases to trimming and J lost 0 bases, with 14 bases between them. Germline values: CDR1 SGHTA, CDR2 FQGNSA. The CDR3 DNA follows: TGTGCCAGCAGCTTACTATCAGGGCGGAGCTCCTACAATGAGCAGTTCTTC. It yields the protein CASSLLSGRSSYNEQFF.

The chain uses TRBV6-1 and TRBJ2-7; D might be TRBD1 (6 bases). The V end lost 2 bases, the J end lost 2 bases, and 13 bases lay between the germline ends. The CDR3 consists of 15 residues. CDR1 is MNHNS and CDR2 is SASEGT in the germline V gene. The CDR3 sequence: CASSEFRTGPYEQYF. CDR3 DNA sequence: TGTGCCAGCAGTGAATTTCGAACAGGGCCCTACGAGCAGTACTTC.

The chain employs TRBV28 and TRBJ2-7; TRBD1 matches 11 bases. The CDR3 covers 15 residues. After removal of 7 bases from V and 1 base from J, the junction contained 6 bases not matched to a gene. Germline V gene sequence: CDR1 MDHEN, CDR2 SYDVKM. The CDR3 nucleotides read TGTGCCAGCAATTCAGGGACAGGGGGTTCCTACGAGCAGTACTTC. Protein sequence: CASNSGTGGSYEQYF.

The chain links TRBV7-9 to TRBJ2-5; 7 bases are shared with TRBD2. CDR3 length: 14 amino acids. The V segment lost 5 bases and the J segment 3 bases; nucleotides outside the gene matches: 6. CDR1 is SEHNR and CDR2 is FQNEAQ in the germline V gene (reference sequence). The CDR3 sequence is CASSPGEGKETQYF. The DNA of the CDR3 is TGTGCCAGCAGCCCCGGGGAGGGTAAAGAGACCCAGTACTTC.

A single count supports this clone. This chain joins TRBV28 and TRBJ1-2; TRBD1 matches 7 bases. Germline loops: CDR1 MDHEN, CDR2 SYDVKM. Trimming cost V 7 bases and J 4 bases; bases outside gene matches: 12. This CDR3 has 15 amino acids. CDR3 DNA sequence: TGTGCCAGCAACATGCAGGGTAACAGGGGCTATGGCTACACCTTC. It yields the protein CASNMQGNRGYGYTF.

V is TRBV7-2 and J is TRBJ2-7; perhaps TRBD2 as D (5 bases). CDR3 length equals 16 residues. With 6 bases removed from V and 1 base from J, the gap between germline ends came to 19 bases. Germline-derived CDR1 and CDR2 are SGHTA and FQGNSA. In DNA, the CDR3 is TGTGCCAGCAGGGTAGATGCGGACTCCAGATCCTACGAGCAGTACTTC. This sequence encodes CASRVDADSRSYEQYF.

CDR3 sequence (DNA): TGTGCCAGCAGCTCCCGTGCAGGTTCCTACGAGCAGTACTTC. Protein sequence: CASSSRAGSYEQYF. The chain is built from TRBV9 and TRBJ2-7; no clear D. V lost 4 bases, J lost 1 base, and 12 bases lay in between. The CDR3 is made up of 14 amino acids. The germline V gene encodes CDR1 SGDLS and CDR2 YYNGEE.

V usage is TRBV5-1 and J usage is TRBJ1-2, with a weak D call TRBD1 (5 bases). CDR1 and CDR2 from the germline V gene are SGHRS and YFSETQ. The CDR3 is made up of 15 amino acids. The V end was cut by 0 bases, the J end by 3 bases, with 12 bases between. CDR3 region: CASSLAELGDYGYTF. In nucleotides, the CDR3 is TGCGCCAGCAGCTTGGCCGAGTTAGGGGACTATGGCTACACCTTC.

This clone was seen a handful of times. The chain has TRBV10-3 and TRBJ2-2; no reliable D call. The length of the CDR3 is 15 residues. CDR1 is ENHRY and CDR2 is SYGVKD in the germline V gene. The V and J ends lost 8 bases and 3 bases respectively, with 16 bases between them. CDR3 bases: TGTGCCATCTCTGACTGGAGACGGGACACCGGGGAGCTGTTTTTT. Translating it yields CAISDWRRDTGELFF.

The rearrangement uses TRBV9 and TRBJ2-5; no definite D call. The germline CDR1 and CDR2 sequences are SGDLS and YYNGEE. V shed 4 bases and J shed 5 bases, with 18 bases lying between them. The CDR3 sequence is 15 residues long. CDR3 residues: CASSPSGGPGETQYF. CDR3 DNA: TGTGCCAGCAGCCCCTCCGGCGGTCCCGGGGAGACCCAGTACTTC.

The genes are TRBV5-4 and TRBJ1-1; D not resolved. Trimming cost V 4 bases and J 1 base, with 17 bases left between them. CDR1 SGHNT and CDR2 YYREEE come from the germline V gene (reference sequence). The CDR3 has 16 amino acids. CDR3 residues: CASSPQRGVRNTEAFF. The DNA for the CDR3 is TGTGCCAGCAGCCCCCAGCGGGGAGTAAGGAACACTGAAGCTTTCTTT. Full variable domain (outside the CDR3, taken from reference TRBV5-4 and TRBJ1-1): ETGVTQSPTHLIKTRGQQVTLRCSSQSGHNTVSWYQQALGQGPQFIFQYYREEENGRGNFPPRFSGLQFPNYSSELNVNALELDDSALYLCASSPQRGVRNTEAFFGQGTRLTVV.

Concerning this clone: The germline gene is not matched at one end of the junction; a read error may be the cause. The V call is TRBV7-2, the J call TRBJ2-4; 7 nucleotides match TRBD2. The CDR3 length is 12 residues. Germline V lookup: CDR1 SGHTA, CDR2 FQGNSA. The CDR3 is CASSLVGRGPIF. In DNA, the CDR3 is TGTGCCAGCAGCTTAGTGGGGAGGGGACCCATCTTC.

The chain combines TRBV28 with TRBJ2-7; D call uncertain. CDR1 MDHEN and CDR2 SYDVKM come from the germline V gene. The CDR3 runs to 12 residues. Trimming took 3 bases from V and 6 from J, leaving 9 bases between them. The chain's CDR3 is CASSLGMVEQYF. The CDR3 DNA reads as TGTGCCAGCAGTTTGGGGATGGTCGAGCAGTACTTC.